A single T cell receptor beta chain is shown here with its context. What it recognizes is unknown. All patients were untreated before thyroid surgery. Via MiXCR, TCRdb re-called the PCR reads. The sample yields about 39,000 clones, around 20% seen once. The source of the sample is a study of metastatic and nonmetastatic thyroid tumors. The study, taken as a whole, reports: Reported TCR beta diversity, measured in blood and tumor, was significantly higher for malignant thyroid tumors than for benign nodules.

Germline CDR1 is DFQATT and CDR2 is SNEGSKA (reference sequence). The CDR3 runs to 15 residues. Trimming removed 3 bases from V and 5 bases from J; junction bases left unmatched: 8. Specimen: blood. V is TRBV20-1 and J is TRBJ2-2; TRBD2 matches at 8 bases. The source is a female donor with papillary thyroid cancer or a benign thyroid nodule (not recorded which). Some clones in this sample may be carry-over from other donors' samples. CDR3 protein: CSASPEAGGTGELFF. In nucleotides, the CDR3 is TGCAGTGCTAGTCCGGAGGCGGGAGGTACCGGGGAGCTGTTTTTT.